One sample yielded the 21 T cell receptor beta chains listed below, sequenced in a study of shared clonotypes between healthy human individuals. Here immunoSEQ multiplex PCR was the method, and the copy in TCRdb shows in-frame clones only, minus some. The data contain hundreds of thousands of clones, around 87% of them seen just once; the ten biggest clones take up roughly 17%. Sequenced: memory CD8+ T cells sorted from blood. The subset was: CD45RO+ cells pooled with CCR7-negative TemRA cells. These receptors originate from a man aged 18 to 30 in good health.

This clone was observed a few times. V gene TRBV6-1 combines with J gene TRBJ1-2; no definite D call. Germline CDR1 MNHNS, CDR2 SASEGT. V lost 5 bases, J lost 1 base, and 8 bases lay in between. The CDR3 extends over 13 amino acids. The CDR3 coding sequence is TGTGCCAGCAGTAGTACGGTTAACTATGGCTACACCTTC. It is translated as CASSSTVNYGYTF.

The gene calls are TRBV13 and TRBJ2-7; no clear D gene. V gave up 5 bases and J gave up 1 base, with 12 bases separating them. There are 14 residues in the CDR3. In germline, CDR1 is PRHDT, CDR2 FYEKMQ (reference sequence). The CDR3: CASSHFSGSYEQYF. The CDR3 bases are TGTGCCAGCAGCCACTTCTCGGGTTCCTACGAGCAGTACTTC.

This chain uses TRBV4-1 with TRBJ1-1; tentatively, D is TRBD1 (5 bases). CDR1 is MGHRA and CDR2 is YSYEKL in the germline V gene. The length of the CDR3 is 15 residues. Trimming cost V 1 base and J 2 bases, with 11 bases left between them. CDR3 DNA: TGCGCCAGCAGCCAAGGGGGGACCTTAAACACTGAAGCTTTCTTT. This encodes CASSQGGTLNTEAFF.

The genes are TRBV10-3 and TRBJ2-3, with D unresolved. Germline V gives CDR1 ENHRY, CDR2 SYGVKD. Trimming took 5 bases from V and 4 from J, leaving 13 bases between them. CDR3 length: 14 residues. CDR3 sequence reads: CAISSGGPPDTQYF. CDR3 nucleotides: TGTGCCATCAGTTCTGGCGGTCCGCCAGATACGCAGTATTTT.

This sequence joins TRBV7-2 and TRBJ2-3, with 8 positions matching TRBD2. The CDR3 length is 16 residues. CDR1 and CDR2 from the germline V gene are SGHTA and FQGNSA. V was pared by 3 bases and J by 2 bases, with 7 bases of the junction left unmatched. CDR3 nucleotide sequence: TGTGCCAGCAGCTTGACTAGCGATCGGGACACAGATACGCAGTATTTT. Amino acids: CASSLTSDRDTDTQYF. Looking up the rest from reference TRBV7-2 and TRBJ2-3 gives the full variable domain: GAGVSQSPSNKVTEKGKDVELRCDPISGHTALYWYRQSLGQGLEFLIYFQGNSAPDKSGLPSDRFSAERTGGSVSTLTIQRTQQEDSAVYLCASSLTSDRDTDTQYFGPGTRLTVL.

V gene TRBV7-6 combines with J gene TRBJ2-7; D possibly uses TRBD1 or TRBD2 (6 bases each). The CDR3 spans 15 residues. Germline CDR1 SGHVS, CDR2 FNYEAQ. V shed 5 bases and J shed 3 bases, with 17 bases lying between them. This CDR3 is CASSPNAQGLYEQYF. As DNA, the CDR3 is TGTGCCAGCAGCCCAAACGCACAGGGACTCTACGAGCAGTACTTC.

V gene TRBV29-1 combines with J gene TRBJ1-1, with D maybe TRBD1 (6 bases). Trimming left V 2 bases short and J 0 bases short, with 13 bases between. This CDR3 is built from 15 residues. Per germline, CDR1 SQVTM and CDR2 ANQGSEA. DNA for the CDR3: TGCAGCGTTGAAAGGGGGGGACCGATGAACACTGAAGCTTTCTTT. Translating it yields CSVERGGPMNTEAFF. The full variable domain, completed using reference TRBV29-1 and TRBJ1-1, is SAVISQKPSRDICQRGTSLTIQCQVDSQVTMMFWYRQQPGQSLTLIATANQGSEATYESGFVIDKFPISRPNLTFSTLTVSNMSPEDSSIYLCSVERGGPMNTEAFFGQGTRLTVV.

The chain joins TRBV27 to TRBJ2-6; D is ambiguous. The V gene's germline CDR1 is MNHEY and CDR2 SMNVEV (reference sequence). Trimming pared 0 bases from V and 0 bases from J, leaving 3 bases between. The CDR3 is made up of 15 amino acids. CDR3 DNA: TGTGCCAGCAGTTTATCACCCTCTGGGGCCAACGTCCTGACTTTC. It is translated as CASSLSPSGANVLTF.

V usage is TRBV12-5 and J usage is TRBJ2-1, with D tentatively TRBD1 or TRBD2 (5 bases each). There are 16 residues in the CDR3. The V and J ends lost 0 bases and 2 bases respectively, with 11 bases between them. The germline gives CDR1 LGHNT, CDR2 FRNRAP. The CDR3 loop reads CASGLVEGFTYNEQFF. CDR3 coding DNA: TGTGCTAGTGGTTTGGTCGAGGGGTTTACCTACAATGAGCAGTTCTTC.

This clone was observed a single time. J is TRBJ1-1 and V is TRBV5-6, with 9 bases identical to TRBD1. The CDR3 extends over 18 amino acids. The J segment lost 0 bases and the V segment lost 3 bases, leaving 12 bases of the junction unmatched. Germline CDR1 and CDR2: SGHDT and YYEEEE. CDR3 nucleotides: TGTGCCAGCAGCTGGGCCCTGGGACAGGGCCTAGTGAACACTGAAGCTTTCTTT. Its protein product is CASSWALGQGLVNTEAFF.

The J gene is TRBJ1-4, the V gene TRBV4-3; weak D call: TRBD1 (5 bases). The length of the CDR3 is 14 residues. V was trimmed by 0 bases and J by 7 bases, leaving 9 bases between them. In germline, CDR1 is LGHNA, CDR2 YSLEER. Here the CDR3 reads CASSQERTLEKLFF. Here the CDR3 DNA reads TGCGCCAGCAGCCAAGAAAGGACACTTGAAAAACTGTTTTTT.

This clone was seen only once. The CDR3 loop reads CASSQLDSYEQYF. The CDR3 nucleotides are TGCGCCAGCAGCCAACTAGACTCCTACGAGCAGTACTTC. The rearrangement joins TRBV4-1 to TRBJ2-7; D uncertain. The CDR3 consists of 13 residues. Germline loops: CDR1 MGHRA, CDR2 YSYEKL. V was cut by 2 bases and J by 0 bases, with 5 bases left in between.

The CDR3 coding sequence is TGTGCCAGCAGCTTGGCAGGGGGGCATCAGCCCCAGCATTTT. It encodes CASSLAGGHQPQHF. The V gene is TRBV5-6, the J gene TRBJ1-5; 7 bases are shared with TRBD1. The junction had 2 bases not matched to a gene; V was cut back by 0 bases and J by 5 bases. The length of the CDR3 is 14 residues. The germline gives CDR1 SGHDT, CDR2 YYEEEE.

This clone has only one observation. V and J are TRBV28 and TRBJ2-3; D is uncertain. CDR3 length equals 12 residues. Germline assignment: CDR1 MDHEN and CDR2 SYDVKM. V lost 5 bases to trimming and J lost 1 base, with 4 bases between them. The CDR3 loop reads CASSRGTDTQYF. CDR3 coding DNA: TGTGCCAGCAGTCGGGGCACAGATACGCAGTATTTT.

CDR3 DNA sequence: TGTGCCAGCAGCGTAGGACTACTAACTTACGAGCAGTACTTC. The encoded protein is CASSVGLLTYEQYF. V is TRBV9 and J is TRBJ2-7; possible D gene TRBD2, 5 bases. Trimming left V 0 bases short and J 4 bases short, with 11 bases between. The V gene's germline CDR1 is SGDLS and CDR2 YYNGEE. The CDR3 loop spans 14 amino acids. The full variable domain, rest sourced from reference TRBV9 and TRBJ2-7, is DSGVTQTPKHLITATGQRVTLRCSPRSGDLSVYWYQQSLDQGLQFLIQYYNGEERAKGNILERFSAQQFPDLHSELNLSSLELGDSALYFCASSVGLLTYEQYFGPGTRLTVT.

This clone was found a few times. The chain combines TRBV19 with TRBJ1-6, with unresolved D. The V and J ends lost 9 bases and 8 bases respectively, with 17 bases between them. Germline lookup yields CDR1 LNHDA and CDR2 SQIVND (reference sequence). There are 14 residues in the CDR3. The CDR3 bases are TGTGCCAGCTCGTGGGGAACTCCTGATTCACCCCTCCACTTT. Residues: CASSWGTPDSPLHF.

The chain uses TRBV10-3 and TRBJ1-1; perhaps TRBD1 as D (5 bases). Trimming took 7 bases from V and 3 from J, leaving 15 bases between them. Germline V lookup: CDR1 ENHRY, CDR2 SYGVKD. The CDR3 loop spans 14 amino acids. CDR3 residues: CAIKGQGGYTEAFF. The CDR3 DNA reads as TGTGCCATCAAGGGGCAGGGAGGGTACACTGAAGCTTTCTTT.

This clone appeared once. The gene calls are TRBV6-1 and TRBJ1-2; D perhaps matches TRBD1 (5 bases). The CDR3 sequence is 15 residues long. The germline CDR1 and CDR2 sequences are MNHNS and SASEGT. V dropped 2 bases and J dropped 4 bases, with 14 bases sitting between them. DNA for the CDR3: TGTGCCAGCAGTGAATTTCCACAGGAGACCTATGGCTACACCTTC. Amino acid sequence: CASSEFPQETYGYTF.

V is TRBV6-1 and J is TRBJ2-7, with 10 bases aligning to TRBD1. The V and J ends lost 2 bases and 5 bases, in that order; junction bases with no gene match: 9. This CDR3 has 16 amino acids. Germline V gives CDR1 MNHNS, CDR2 SASEGT. The CDR3 loop is CASSEHVTGGWDEQYF. DNA of the CDR3: TGTGCCAGCAGTGAACACGTGACAGGGGGCTGGGACGAGCAGTACTTC.

The J gene is TRBJ1-2, the V gene TRBV30; D is unclear. This CDR3 is 14 amino acids long. V lost 3 bases to trimming and J lost 0 bases, with 11 bases between them. Germline CDR1 and CDR2: GTSNPN and SVGIG (reference sequence). The CDR3 is CAWSQDPSNYGYTF. The DNA for the CDR3 is TGTGCCTGGAGCCAGGACCCCTCTAACTATGGCTACACCTTC.

V is TRBV15 and J is TRBJ2-7, with D possibly being TRBD1 or TRBD2 (5 bases each). V was pared by 0 bases and J by 3 bases, with 12 bases between. Germline-derived CDR1 and CDR2 are LNHNV and YYDKDF (reference sequence). This CDR3 spans 15 amino acids. The CDR3 sequence: CATSRDEGINYEQYF. The CDR3 nucleotides read TGTGCCACCAGCAGAGATGAGGGGATAAACTACGAGCAGTACTTC.